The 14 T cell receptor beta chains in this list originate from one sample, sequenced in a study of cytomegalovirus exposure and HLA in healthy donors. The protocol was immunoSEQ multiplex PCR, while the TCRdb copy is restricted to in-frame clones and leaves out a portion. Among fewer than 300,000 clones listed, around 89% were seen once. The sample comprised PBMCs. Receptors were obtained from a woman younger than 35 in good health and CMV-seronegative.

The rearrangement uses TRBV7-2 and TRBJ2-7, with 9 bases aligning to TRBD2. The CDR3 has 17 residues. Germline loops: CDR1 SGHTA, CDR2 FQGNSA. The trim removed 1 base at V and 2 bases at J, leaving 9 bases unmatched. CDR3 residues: CASSLDQAGGLAYEQYF. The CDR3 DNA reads TGTGCCAGCAGCTTAGACCAAGCGGGAGGCCTTGCCTACGAGCAGTACTTC.

The CDR3 region is CASSFGQGKETQYF. The CDR3 DNA sequence: TGTGCCAGCAGCTTCGGACAGGGAAAAGAGACCCAGTACTTC. V usage is TRBV5-4 and J usage is TRBJ2-5; 8 bases map to TRBD1. CDR1 is SGHNT and CDR2 is YYREEE in the germline V gene (reference sequence). This CDR3 contains 14 residues. The V and J ends lost 2 bases and 3 bases, in that order; junction bases with no gene match: 3.

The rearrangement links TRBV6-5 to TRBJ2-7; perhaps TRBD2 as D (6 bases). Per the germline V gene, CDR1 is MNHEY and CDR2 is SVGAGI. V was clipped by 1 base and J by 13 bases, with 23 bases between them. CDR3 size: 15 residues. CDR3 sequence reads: CASSYLAGRPYVIYF. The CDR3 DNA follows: TGTGCCAGCAGTTACTTGGCGGGACGCCCCTACGTAATCTACTTC.

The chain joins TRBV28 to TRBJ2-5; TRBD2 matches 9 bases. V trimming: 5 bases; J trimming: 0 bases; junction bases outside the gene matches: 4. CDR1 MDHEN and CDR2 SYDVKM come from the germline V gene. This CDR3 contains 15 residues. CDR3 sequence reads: CASSPPSGNQETQYF. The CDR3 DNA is TGTGCCAGCAGTCCCCCTAGCGGGAACCAAGAGACCCAGTACTTC.

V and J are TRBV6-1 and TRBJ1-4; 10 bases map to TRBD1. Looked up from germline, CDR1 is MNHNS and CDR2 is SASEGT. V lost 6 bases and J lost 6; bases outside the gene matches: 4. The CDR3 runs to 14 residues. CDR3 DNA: TGTGCCAGCAGGAAGGGGACAGGGGATGAAAAACTGTTTTTT. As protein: CASRKGTGDEKLFF.

The CDR3 sequence: CASTSIQGTGELFF. The CDR3 DNA follows: TGTGCCAGCACTTCTATACAGGGAACCGGGGAGCTGTTTTTT. V usage is TRBV11-2 and J usage is TRBJ2-2, with D possibly being TRBD1 (6 bases). Per germline, CDR1 SGHAT and CDR2 FQNNGV. The CDR3 runs 14 residues. V was clipped by 7 bases and J by 5 bases, with 14 bases between them.

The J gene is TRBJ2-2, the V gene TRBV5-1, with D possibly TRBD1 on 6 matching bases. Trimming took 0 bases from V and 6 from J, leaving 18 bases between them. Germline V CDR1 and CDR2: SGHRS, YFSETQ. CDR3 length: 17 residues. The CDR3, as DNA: TGCGCCAGCAGCTTGGTCCTACAGGGATTTGGTCCCGGGGAGCTGTTTTTT. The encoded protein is CASSLVLQGFGPGELFF.

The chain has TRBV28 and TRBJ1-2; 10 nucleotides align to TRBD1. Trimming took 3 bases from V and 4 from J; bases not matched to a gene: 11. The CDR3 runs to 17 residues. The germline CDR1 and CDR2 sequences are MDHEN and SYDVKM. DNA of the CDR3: TGTGCCAGCAGTTTTGTCGGACAGGGGGGCCGAAGCTATGGCTACACCTTC. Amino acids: CASSFVGQGGRSYGYTF.

The CDR3 protein is CASSYSFEIGYNEQFF. CDR3 bases: TGTGCCAGCAGTTACTCGTTTGAGATTGGCTACAATGAGCAGTTCTTC. The chain uses TRBV6-5 and TRBJ2-1; D is unclear. The germline gives CDR1 MNHEY, CDR2 SVGAGI. The V gene lost 0 bases and the J gene lost 3 bases, with 12 bases spanning the gap. CDR3 length: 16 residues.

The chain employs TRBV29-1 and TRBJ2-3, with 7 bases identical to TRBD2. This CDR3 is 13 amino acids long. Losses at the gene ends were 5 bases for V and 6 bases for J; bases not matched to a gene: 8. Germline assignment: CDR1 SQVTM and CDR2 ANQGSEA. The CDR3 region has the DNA TGCAGCGTTACTGGGGGGGGGACCGATACGCAGTATTTT. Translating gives CSVTGGGTDTQYF.

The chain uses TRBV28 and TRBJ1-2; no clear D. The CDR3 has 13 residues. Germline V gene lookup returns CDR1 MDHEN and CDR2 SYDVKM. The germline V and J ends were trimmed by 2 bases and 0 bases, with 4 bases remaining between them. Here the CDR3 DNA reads TGTGCCAGCAGTTTAGGGCCTAACTATGGCTACACCTTC. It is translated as CASSLGPNYGYTF.

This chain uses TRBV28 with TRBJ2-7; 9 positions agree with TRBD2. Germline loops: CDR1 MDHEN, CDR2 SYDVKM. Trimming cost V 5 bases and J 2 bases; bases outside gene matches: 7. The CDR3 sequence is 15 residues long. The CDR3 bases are TGTGCCAGCAGTCCCGGGGTAGCGGGAGCCTACGAGCAGTACTTC. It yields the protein CASSPGVAGAYEQYF.

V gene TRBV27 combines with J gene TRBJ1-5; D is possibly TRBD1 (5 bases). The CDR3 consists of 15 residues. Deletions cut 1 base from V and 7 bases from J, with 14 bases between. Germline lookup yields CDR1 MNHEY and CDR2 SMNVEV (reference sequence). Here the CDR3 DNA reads TGTGCCAGCAGTTTATGGGGGACGGGAGGACAGCCCCAGCATTTT. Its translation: CASSLWGTGGQPQHF.

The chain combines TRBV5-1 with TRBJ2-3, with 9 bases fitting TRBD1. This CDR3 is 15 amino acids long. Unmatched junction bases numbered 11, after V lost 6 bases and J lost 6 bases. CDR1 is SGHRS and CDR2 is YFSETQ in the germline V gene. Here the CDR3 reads CASTTGTGLSDTQYF. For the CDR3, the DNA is TGCGCCAGCACCACCGGGACAGGGCTCTCCGATACGCAGTATTTT. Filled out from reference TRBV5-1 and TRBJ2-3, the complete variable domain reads KAGVTQTPRYLIKTRGQQVTLSCSPISGHRSVSWYQQTPGQGLQFLFEYFSETQRNKGNFPGRFSGRQFSNSRSEMNVSTLELGDSALYLCASTTGTGLSDTQYFGPGTRLTVL.